The 21 T cell receptor beta chains below all came from one sample that was sequenced in a study of Graves' ophthalmopathy and Graves' hyperthyroidism. Amplification of TCR beta CDR3 regions used RNA transcripts. HTBI-primed first-round RT-PCR preceded second-round multiplex PCR. Each CDR3 protein is one row after TCRdb ran MiXCR on the multiplex PCR reads. The table includes roughly 600,000 distinct CDR3 sequences, 35% to 45% detected once. The source material was peripheral blood or thyroid tissue (not recorded which). All receptors derive from an adult man with Graves' hyperthyroidism.

This clonotype has at least ten counts. This chain uses TRBV10-3 with TRBJ2-5; 9 bases line up with TRBD2. V was clipped by 5 bases and J by 3 bases; unmatched bases: 10. Germline-derived CDR1 and CDR2 are ENHRY and SYGVKD. The length of the CDR3 is 16 residues. CDR3 sequence (DNA): TGTGCCATCAGTATACTATGGACTAGCGCGGAAGAGACCCAGTACTTC. Translating it yields CAISILWTSAEETQYF.

This clonotype showed up just a few times. The chain recombines TRBV4-1 with TRBJ1-3; 7 nucleotides align to TRBD1. In germline, CDR1 is MGHRA, CDR2 YSYEKL. With 3 bases clipped from V and 0 bases from J, the junction kept 11 bases outside the gene matches. The CDR3 totals 18 residues. The DNA of the CDR3 is TGCGCCAGCAGCCAGACAGGGAATTTAGGTGGCTCTGGAAACACCATATATTTT. Translating gives CASSQTGNLGGSGNTIYF.

This clonotype was found many times. The chain uses TRBV6-1 and TRBJ1-5; 8 positions match TRBD1. CDR3 length: 13 amino acids. V trimming: 6 bases; J trimming: 6 bases; junction bases outside the gene matches: 4. The germline V gene has CDR1 MNHNS and CDR2 SASEGT. CDR3 sequence: CASRDRVGQPQHF. DNA for the CDR3: TGTGCCAGCAGGGACAGGGTTGGTCAGCCCCAGCATTTT.

The genes are TRBV10-3 and TRBJ1-1; tentatively, D is TRBD1 (5 bases). The germline V and J ends were trimmed by 5 bases and 6 bases, with 10 bases remaining between them. Germline assignment: CDR1 ENHRY and CDR2 SYGVKD. The CDR3 consists of 12 residues. DNA for the CDR3: TGTGCCATCAGTAGGGGCAGGGCTGAAGCTTTCTTT. Protein: CAISRGRAEAFF.

About this clonotype: Relative to the germline gene, one junction end is altered; a read error may explain this. The CDR3 sequence: CAWVGQDSGYEQYF. The DNA of the CDR3 is TGTGCCTGGGTGGGACAGGACTCCGGGTACGAGCAGTACTTC. The rearrangement joins TRBV29-1 to TRBJ2-7, with TRBD1 identical over 8 bases. CDR1 and CDR2 (germline): SQVTM, ANQGSEA. This CDR3 is built from 14 residues.

Concerning this clonotype itself: One junction end disagrees with the germline gene, perhaps due to a read error. The chain combines TRBV12-5 with TRBJ1-5; TRBD1 might be the D (6 bases). CDR1 and CDR2 (germline): LGHNT, FRNRAP. This CDR3 comprises 16 residues. CDR3 region: CASGLAQGYSNRPQHF. The CDR3 DNA is TGTGCCAGTGGTTTGGCACAGGGCTATAGCAATCGGCCCCAGCATTTT. The entire variable domain, with the rest obtained from reference TRBV12-5 and TRBJ1-5, is as follows: DARVTQTPRHKVTEMGQEVTMRCQPILGHNTVFWYRQTMMQGLELLAYFRNRAPLDDSGMPKDRFSAEMPDATLATLKIQPSEPRDSAVYFCASGLAQGYSNRPQHFGDGTRLSIL.

The V call is TRBV20-1, the J call TRBJ2-5; D is uncertain. V shed 2 bases and J shed 7 bases, with 5 bases lying between them. Germline assignment: CDR1 DFQATT and CDR2 SNEGSKA (reference sequence). CDR3 length: 10 amino acids. The CDR3 loop reads CSARSPTQYF. CDR3 sequence (DNA): TGCAGTGCTAGATCTCCGACCCAGTACTTC.

This clonotype was detected ten times or more. The chain links TRBV12-3 or TRBV12-4 to TRBJ1-2, with D possibly matching TRBD1 (5 bases). Trimming shortened V by 2 bases and J by 3 bases, and 13 bases separated the two germline ends. This CDR3 region has 15 residues. The CDR3 DNA is TGTGCCAGCAGTTTACGGGGGGTTGGAGACTATGGCTACACCTTC. Translating gives CASSLRGVGDYGYTF.

This clonotype was seen many times. The chain employs TRBV5-1 and TRBJ1-1; D call uncertain. Germline V gives CDR1 SGHRS, CDR2 YFSETQ. With 4 bases removed from V and 0 bases from J, the gap between germline ends came to 10 bases. The CDR3 extends over 14 amino acids. CDR3 region: CASSPAGMNTEAFF. DNA of the CDR3: TGCGCCAGCAGCCCGGCAGGCATGAACACTGAAGCTTTCTTT.

With respect to this clonotype: A much larger clone lies a single base off, so this may be a read error. The chain combines TRBV11-2 with TRBJ2-7; 11 bases fit TRBD2. The CDR3 has 16 amino acids. V shed 7 bases, J shed 2 bases, and the junction held 10 bases outside the gene matches. Per the germline V gene, CDR1 is SGHAT and CDR2 is FQNNGV. The CDR3 here is CASTTSGGHGAYEQYF. The CDR3 DNA is TGTGCCAGCACCACTAGCGGGGGCCACGGAGCCTACGAGCAGTACTTC. Together with reference TRBV11-2 and TRBJ2-7, the CDR3 gives the full variable domain: EAGVAQSPRYKIIEKRQSVAFWCNPISGHATLYWYQQILGQGPKLLIQFQNNGVVDDSQLPKDRFSAERLKGVDSTLKIQPAKLEDSAVYLCASTTSGGHGAYEQYFGPGTRLTVT.

This clonotype was recorded many times. The genes are TRBV15 and TRBJ1-6, with D perhaps TRBD1 (6 bases). The V gene's germline CDR1 is LNHNV and CDR2 YYDKDF (reference sequence). The CDR3 consists of 15 residues. Trimming cost V 3 bases and J 7 bases, with 13 bases left between them. The DNA of the CDR3 is TGTGCCACCAGCAGCGGGACAACTACGAATTCACCCCTCCACTTT. Translating it yields CATSSGTTTNSPLHF.

This sequence joins TRBV19 and TRBJ2-5; D not resolved. The DNA end is a closer match to TRBJ2-1, so the J assignment may be wrong. The CDR3 has 15 residues. Germline V gives CDR1 LNHDA, CDR2 SQIVND (reference sequence). CDR3 coding DNA: TGTGCCAGTAGTATTTGTGACGTTAACTACAATGAGCAGTTCTTC. It codes for CASSICDVNYNEQFF.

There are many counts of this clonotype. The chain couples TRBV14 to TRBJ2-5; the match to TRBD1 covers 9 bases. CDR3 size: 16 residues. Unmatched junction bases numbered 9, after V lost 3 bases and J lost 4 bases. The germline CDR1 and CDR2 sequences are SGHDN and FVKESK. This chain's CDR3 is CASSHQPGQGIETQYF. CDR3 in DNA: TGTGCCAGCAGCCACCAGCCGGGACAGGGAATAGAGACCCAGTACTTC.

This clonotype was recorded at least ten times. This chain links TRBV19 with TRBJ2-7; a weak D match, TRBD2 (6 bases). Per germline, CDR1 LNHDA and CDR2 SQIVND (reference sequence). The CDR3 spans 14 residues. V gave up 4 bases and J gave up 7 bases, with 17 bases separating them. CDR3 residues: CASSKLAELTEQYF. DNA of the CDR3: TGTGCCAGTAGTAAACTAGCTGAGCTAACGGAGCAGTACTTC.

The V gene is TRBV29-1, the J gene TRBJ2-2; 9 bases align to TRBD1. V gave up 6 bases and J gave up 5 bases; unmatched junction bases: 4. The germline V gene encodes CDR1 SQVTM and CDR2 ANQGSEA. The CDR3 length is 13 residues. The CDR3 is CSVPGQGTGELFF. For the CDR3, the DNA is TGCAGCGTGCCGGGACAGGGAACCGGGGAGCTGTTTTTT.

This chain's CDR3 is CASVALAGGNTGELFF. DNA for the CDR3: TGTGCCAGCGTAGCACTAGCGGGGGGGAACACCGGGGAGCTGTTTTTT. The rearrangement uses TRBV25-1 and TRBJ2-2, with 12 nucleotides matching TRBD2. V lost 8 bases and J lost 1; bases outside the gene matches: 5. The V gene's germline CDR1 is MGHDK and CDR2 SYGVNS. CDR3 length: 16 amino acids.

Concerning this clonotype: An end of the junction differs from the germline gene, which may be a read error. V and J are TRBV4-1 and TRBJ1-1, with unresolved D. The V gene's germline CDR1 is MGHRA and CDR2 YSYEKL. This CDR3 region has 14 residues. CDR3 sequence (DNA): TGCGCCAGCAGCCCCCGACAAGGGAACACTGGAGCTTTCTTT. Residues: CASSPRQGNTGAFF.

This clonotype was counted at least ten times. V usage is TRBV7-9 and J usage is TRBJ1-2, with D unclear. Germline V gene sequence: CDR1 SEHNR, CDR2 FQNEAQ (reference sequence). This CDR3 has 13 residues. The ends were cut back, 1 base at V and 8 bases at J, with 11 bases in the middle. The CDR3 DNA reads as TGTGCCAGCAGCTTAGGACAAATGAGCGGCTACACCTTC. Translation: CASSLGQMSGYTF.

With respect to this clonotype: A read error may account for a junction end that differs from germline. The chain recombines TRBV29-1 with TRBJ1-2; D remains unclear. This CDR3 has 13 amino acids. The germline gives CDR1 SQVTM, CDR2 ANQGSEA. CDR3 sequence (DNA): TGCAGCTTTGACGGGTCGTTCGGATATGGCTACACCTTC. This encodes CSFDGSFGYGYTF.

This clonotype was counted at least ten times. This chain uses TRBV19 with TRBJ1-1; D is ambiguous. Germline V gene sequence: CDR1 LNHDA, CDR2 SQIVND (reference sequence). The CDR3 runs to 13 residues. Trimming left V 1 base short and J 1 base short, with 4 bases between. The CDR3 loop reads CASSIAENTEAFF. The CDR3 bases are TGTGCCAGTAGTATAGCTGAGAACACTGAAGCTTTCTTT.

This clonotype occurred once. This could be a read error, since a much larger clone is one nucleotide away. The chain joins TRBV11-2 to TRBJ2-7; 12 bases match TRBD2. Germline assignment: CDR1 SGHAT and CDR2 FQNNGV. This CDR3 has 16 amino acids. The V segment lost 7 bases and the J segment 2 bases; nucleotides outside the gene matches: 9. The CDR3, as DNA: TGTGCCAGCAACTTGGAGACTAGCGGGGGCCCCTACGAGCAGTACTTC. This sequence encodes CASNLETSGGPYEQYF.